The 30 T cell receptor beta chains in this list originate from one sample, sequenced in a study of OX40 agonist ivuxolimab in advanced cancers. TCRdb's copy holds only in-frame clones and misses some; the assay was immunoSEQ multiplex PCR. The table lists tens of thousands of clones, about 88% of them singletons. The input for sequencing was CD4+ or CD8+ T cells sorted from blood, taken in a trial of the OX40 agonist ivuxolimab. These receptors originate from an adult with an advanced solid tumor such as melanoma, head and neck, liver or kidney cancer.

This clone was seen once. The rearrangement joins TRBV11-2 to TRBJ1-2; 9 positions match TRBD1. CDR1 and CDR2 from the germline V gene are SGHAT and FQNNGV. V was pared by 4 bases and J by 4 bases, with 4 bases of the junction left unmatched. The CDR3 sequence is 14 residues long. The CDR3 DNA follows: TGTGCCAGCAGCTCAACGACAGGGGGCTATGGCTACACCTTC. As protein: CASSSTTGGYGYTF.

The chain links TRBV4-2 to TRBJ2-3; 8 bases line up with TRBD1. Trimming cost V 2 bases and J 0 bases; bases outside gene matches: 7. Germline CDR1 is LGHNA and CDR2 is YNFKEQ. CDR3 length: 17 residues. In DNA form, the CDR3 reads TGTGCCAGCAGCCAAAAACAGGGGGATCTAAGCACAGATACGCAGTATTTT. Encoded protein: CASSQKQGDLSTDTQYF.

The chain recombines TRBV7-2 with TRBJ2-1, with D maybe TRBD2 (5 bases). This CDR3 region has 12 residues. With 2 bases removed from V and 8 bases from J, the gap between germline ends came to 7 bases. Germline lookup yields CDR1 SGHTA and CDR2 FQGNSA. The DNA for the CDR3 is TGTGCCAGCAGCTTAACTAGGCATGAGCAGTTCTTC. Translated, it gives CASSLTRHEQFF. Full variable domain (outside the CDR3, taken from reference TRBV7-2 and TRBJ2-1): GAGVSQSPSNKVTEKGKDVELRCDPISGHTALYWYRQSLGQGLEFLIYFQGNSAPDKSGLPSDRFSAERTGGSVSTLTIQRTQQEDSAVYLCASSLTRHEQFFGPGTRLTVL.

This clone was detected once. The J gene is TRBJ1-6, the V gene TRBV7-9; D unclear. Per the germline V gene, CDR1 is SEHNR and CDR2 is FQNEAQ (reference sequence). This CDR3 region has 13 residues. V lost 1 base, J lost 8 bases, and 6 bases lay in between. In DNA form, the CDR3 reads TGTGCCAGCAGCTTAGATGGGGATTCACCCCTCCACTTT. This gives the protein CASSLDGDSPLHF.

This chain links TRBV28 with TRBJ1-1; D remains unclear. Trimming took off 7 bases at V and 0 bases at J, with 12 bases between the two ends. Per germline, CDR1 MDHEN and CDR2 SYDVKM. The CDR3 totals 14 residues. DNA for the CDR3: TGTGCCAGCACACAGCTTTCATTGAACACTGAAGCTTTCTTT. Protein sequence: CASTQLSLNTEAFF. Complete variable domain (other parts from reference TRBV28 and TRBJ1-1): DVKVTQSSRYLVKRTGEKVFLECVQDMDHENMFWYRQDPGLGLRLIYFSYDVKMKEKGDIPEGYSVSREKKERFSLILESASTNQTSMYLCASTQLSLNTEAFFGQGTRLTVV.

The V and J genes are TRBV12-5 and TRBJ2-2; 11 bases match TRBD1. J lost 4 bases, V lost 1 base, and 5 bases had no gene match. The germline V gene has CDR1 LGHNT and CDR2 FRNRAP. This CDR3 spans 17 amino acids. CDR3 sequence: CASGLARGQGVTGELFF. The DNA of the CDR3 is TGTGCTAGTGGTTTGGCCCGGGGACAGGGGGTCACCGGGGAGCTGTTTTTT.

The chain recombines TRBV6-6 with TRBJ1-3, with unresolved D. Germline V gene lookup returns CDR1 MNHNY and CDR2 SVGAGI (reference sequence). This CDR3 comprises 15 residues. Trimming took off 8 bases at V and 4 bases at J, with 18 bases between the two ends. The CDR3 DNA is TGTGCCAGCGGGTCCCTGGGAATCTCCGGAAACACCATATATTTT. The encoded protein is CASGSLGISGNTIYF.

This clone was detected a few times. The chain couples TRBV5-1 to TRBJ2-7; no clear D. Germline CDR1 reads SGHRS; CDR2 reads YFSETQ. The germline V and J ends were trimmed by 0 bases and 0 bases, with 4 bases remaining between them. This CDR3 has 13 residues. The CDR3 DNA reads TGCGCCAGCAGCTTGGACGGCTCCTACGAGCAGTACTTC. This gives the protein CASSLDGSYEQYF.

The V call is TRBV7-6, the J call TRBJ2-3; 9 nucleotides match TRBD2. The CDR3 runs to 17 residues. The junction had 8 bases not matched to a gene; V was cut back by 3 bases and J by 1 base. Germline V gives CDR1 SGHVS, CDR2 FNYEAQ. The CDR3 nucleotides read TGTGCCAGCAGCTTTGCGGGGGGGCGGGATGGCACAGATACGCAGTATTTT. It codes for CASSFAGGRDGTDTQYF.

The V gene is TRBV7-3, the J gene TRBJ2-3, with 10 bases aligning to TRBD2. The CDR3 has 16 residues. Germline V gene sequence: CDR1 SGHTA, CDR2 FQGTGA. V lost 5 bases and J lost 2; bases outside the gene matches: 7. The CDR3, as DNA: TGTGCCAGCAGCCCGGTAGCGGGGGGCACCACAGATACGCAGTATTTT. As protein: CASSPVAGGTTDTQYF.

V and J are TRBV14 and TRBJ2-3; D unresolved. The CDR3 covers 13 residues. Germline values: CDR1 SGHDN, CDR2 FVKESK. V lost 4 bases and J lost 0, with 5 bases in between. CDR3 sequence reads: CASSRESTDTQYF. Here the CDR3 DNA reads TGTGCCAGCAGCCGGGAAAGCACAGATACGCAGTATTTT. Using reference TRBV14 and TRBJ2-3 for the parts outside the CDR3, the full variable domain is EAGVTQFPSHSVIEKGQTVTLRCDPISGHDNLYWYRRVMGKEIKFLLHFVKESKQDESGMPNNRFLAERTGGTYSTLKVQPAELEDSGVYFCASSRESTDTQYFGPGTRLTVL.

This clone was seen just once. V and J are TRBV28 and TRBJ2-7; 7 bases map to TRBD1. This CDR3 contains 14 residues. Trimming at V came to 8 bases and at J to 9 bases, leaving 16 bases not matched to a gene. The germline gives CDR1 MDHEN, CDR2 SYDVKM. CDR3 in DNA: TGTGCCAGCGGACTGGACAGGAACTCCTTTCGGCAGTACTTC. Protein sequence: CASGLDRNSFRQYF.

V gene TRBV19 combines with J gene TRBJ1-6; 9 positions match TRBD1. The CDR3 contains 15 residues. Trimming took 2 bases from V and 6 from J; bases not matched to a gene: 2. The germline CDR1 and CDR2 sequences are LNHDA and SQIVND (reference sequence). The CDR3 DNA reads as TGTGCCAGTAGTATACTGGACAGGGGTAATTCACCCCTCCACTTT. It yields the protein CASSILDRGNSPLHF.

The chain carries TRBV18 and TRBJ2-1, with D possibly TRBD2 on 7 matching bases. V shed 0 bases and J shed 6 bases, with 15 bases lying between them. Germline CDR1 and CDR2: KGHSH and LQKENI. This CDR3 comprises 16 residues. CDR3 loop: CASSPPGAGAVNEQFF. CDR3 nucleotides: TGTGCCAGCTCACCACCTGGGGCGGGGGCCGTCAATGAGCAGTTCTTC.

The rearrangement uses TRBV5-4 and TRBJ2-4; 8 positions match TRBD1. Looked up from germline, CDR1 is SGHNT and CDR2 is YYREEE (reference sequence). The junction had 6 bases not matched to a gene; V was cut back by 0 bases and J by 1 base. The CDR3 totals 17 residues. The CDR3 region has the DNA TGTGCCAGCAGCTTGGCCCGGACAGGGTTCGCCAAAAACATTCAGTACTTC. This sequence encodes CASSLARTGFAKNIQYF.

The V and J genes are TRBV27 and TRBJ1-2; 8 nucleotides align to TRBD1. The V segment lost 5 bases and the J segment 5 bases; nucleotides outside the gene matches: 7. Per germline, CDR1 MNHEY and CDR2 SMNVEV (reference sequence). This CDR3 has 14 residues. The CDR3 protein is CASSPRTGQYGYTF. DNA for the CDR3: TGTGCCAGCAGTCCCCGGACAGGGCAATATGGCTACACCTTC.

J is TRBJ1-4 and V is TRBV7-2; perhaps TRBD1 as D (6 bases). V was cut by 6 bases and J by 4 bases, with 12 bases left in between. The germline gives CDR1 SGHTA, CDR2 FQGNSA. This CDR3 region has 14 residues. CDR3 sequence reads: CASSSGVINEKLFF. In DNA, the CDR3 is TGTGCCAGCAGTTCAGGGGTCATTAATGAAAAACTGTTTTTT.

This clone was seen a handful of times. The chain joins TRBV19 to TRBJ1-5, with 7 bases fitting TRBD1. Losses at the gene ends were 1 base for V and 0 bases for J; bases not matched to a gene: 18. The CDR3 has 21 amino acids. Per the germline V gene, CDR1 is LNHDA and CDR2 is SQIVND (reference sequence). The CDR3 region has the DNA TGTGCCAGTAGTATAGGTCGGTACGGCGACAGGGTAATTCGTAGCAATCAGCCCCAGCATTTT. The encoded protein is CASSIGRYGDRVIRSNQPQHF.

The chain uses TRBV7-9 and TRBJ2-3; 13 bases align to TRBD2. CDR1 and CDR2 (germline): SEHNR, FQNEAQ (reference sequence). This CDR3 has 18 residues. The ends lost 0 bases at V and 2 bases at J; junction bases unmatched: 5. The CDR3 region is CASSLARLAGGHTDTQYF. In DNA form, the CDR3 reads TGTGCCAGCAGCTTAGCGCGACTAGCGGGGGGCCACACAGATACGCAGTATTTT.

This clone was seen a few times. The V and J genes are TRBV10-2 and TRBJ2-1; 7 nucleotides agree with TRBD1. The CDR3 spans 15 residues. J gave up 1 base and V 4 bases, and 4 bases lay outside the gene matches. Germline-derived CDR1 and CDR2 are WSHSY and SAAADI. The CDR3 sequence: CASSAGTASYNEQFF. CDR3 in DNA: TGCGCCAGCAGTGCCGGGACAGCGTCCTACAATGAGCAGTTCTTC.

The gene calls are TRBV28 and TRBJ1-5; 7 positions match TRBD1. This CDR3 contains 14 residues. V lost 2 bases, J lost 10 bases, and 8 bases stayed unmatched. From germline, CDR1 is MDHEN and CDR2 SYDVKM. The chain's CDR3 is CASSLGDRALPQHF. Here the CDR3 DNA reads TGTGCCAGCAGTTTAGGGGACAGAGCTCTACCCCAGCATTTT. Drawing the rest from reference TRBV28 and TRBJ1-5, the complete variable domain is DVKVTQSSRYLVKRTGEKVFLECVQDMDHENMFWYRQDPGLGLRLIYFSYDVKMKEKGDIPEGYSVSREKKERFSLILESASTNQTSMYLCASSLGDRALPQHFGDGTRLSIL.

This chain links TRBV7-2 with TRBJ2-3; D might be TRBD1 (5 bases). This CDR3 region has 15 residues. Germline lookup yields CDR1 SGHTA and CDR2 FQGNSA. V gave up 0 bases and J gave up 2 bases, with 9 bases separating them. The CDR3 sequence is CASSLAGVNTDTQYF. Written as DNA, the CDR3 is TGTGCCAGCAGCTTAGCAGGGGTCAACACAGATACGCAGTATTTT.

The V and J genes are TRBV4-2 and TRBJ2-7; 8 bases map to TRBD1. Germline V lookup: CDR1 LGHNA, CDR2 YNFKEQ. V dropped 4 bases and J dropped 5; count of bases not matched to a gene: 10. CDR3 length: 15 amino acids. The CDR3 reads CASSPHETGENEQYF. CDR3 bases: TGTGCCAGCAGCCCCCATGAGACAGGGGAAAACGAGCAGTACTTC.

This chain links TRBV28 with TRBJ2-3; possible D gene TRBD1, 5 bases. The germline V gene has CDR1 MDHEN and CDR2 SYDVKM. V was pared by 5 bases and J by 0 bases, with 15 bases between. This CDR3 comprises 16 residues. The CDR3 DNA reads TGTGCCAGCAGTCCCCAGGGCAGTTCTAGCACAGATACGCAGTATTTT. Its protein product is CASSPQGSSSTDTQYF.

This chain uses TRBV10-3 with TRBJ1-1; 7 positions agree with TRBD1. V lost 5 bases to trimming and J lost 11 bases; unmatched junction nucleotides: 5. CDR3 size: 11 residues. Per the germline V gene, CDR1 is ENHRY and CDR2 is SYGVKD. The CDR3 loop is CAISTDREAFF. As DNA, the CDR3 is TGTGCCATCAGTACCGACAGGGAGGCTTTCTTT.

The V call is TRBV5-4, the J call TRBJ2-1, with TRBD1 matching over 7 bases. There are 13 residues in the CDR3. The germline V gene encodes CDR1 SGHNT and CDR2 YYREEE (reference sequence). Trimming cost V 4 bases and J 10 bases; bases outside gene matches: 8. CDR3: CASSTHRGEEQFF. CDR3 bases: TGTGCCAGCAGCACCCACAGGGGCGAGGAGCAGTTCTTC.

The V gene is TRBV6-5, the J gene TRBJ2-5; 7 bases agree with TRBD1. From germline, CDR1 is MNHEY and CDR2 SVGAGI. Germline trimming cut 1 base from V and 4 bases from J; bases unmatched to any gene: 0. CDR3 length: 13 amino acids. CDR3 in DNA: TGTGCCAGCAGTTACTACAGGGGAGAGACCCAGTACTTC. It translates to CASSYYRGETQYF.

The V call is TRBV27, the J call TRBJ2-7; D gene unclear. The CDR3 has 12 residues. Germline V gene lookup returns CDR1 MNHEY and CDR2 SMNVEV (reference sequence). Deletions cut 6 bases from V and 7 bases from J, with 13 bases between. For the CDR3, the DNA is TGTGCCAGCAGCCCGTGGATGGGGGAGCAGTACTTC. Residues: CASSPWMGEQYF.

The chain is built from TRBV19 and TRBJ1-5, with 8 bases lining up with TRBD1. The junction had 15 bases not matched to a gene; V was cut back by 4 bases and J by 4 bases. The CDR3 is 18 amino acids. CDR1 and CDR2 (germline): LNHDA, SQIVND (reference sequence). Written as DNA, the CDR3 is TGTGCCAGTAGTACCTTCCTCGACAGGGGAGGTCCTAATCAGCCCCAGCATTTT. It is translated as CASSTFLDRGGPNQPQHF.

The rearrangement uses TRBV28 and TRBJ1-6; the D is unclear. Per the germline V gene, CDR1 is MDHEN and CDR2 is SYDVKM. The ends were cut back, 10 bases at V and 7 bases at J, with 11 bases in the middle. The CDR3 extends over 12 amino acids. The CDR3: CATLPHNSPLHF. The DNA of the CDR3 is TGTGCCACCCTGCCCCACAATTCACCCCTCCACTTT.